Only a few counts were recorded for the clone carrying this TCR beta chain. Its target is not known. The time point denotes: newly diagnosed GD, antithyroid drugs for less than 3 months. RNA from PBMCs was the source of the TCR library. This specimen comes from a study of regulatory T cells in long-lasting Graves disease. General study findings and limits: Persistent disease was associated with favored TRBV28 usage and with favored use of TRBJ1-2 and TRBJ2-5.

Library construction for TCR beta used iRepertoire HTBI primers and Arm-PCR of CDR3 regions. TCRdb analysed the multiplex PCR reads with MiXCR anew, one entry per CDR3 protein. This sample has 350,000 to 450,000 distinct CDR3 sequences; around 15% occur once, and the top ten carry just under 30%. Per germline, CDR1 SGHAT and CDR2 FQNNGV. The CDR3 spans 15 residues. V lost 2 bases, J lost 6 bases, and 8 bases stayed unmatched. These same records also appear under a second study, on T cells in Graves' hyperthyroidism and ophthalmopathy. From that second work: Based on clinical symptoms, serum thyroxine and TRAb, thyroid ultrasound and orbital computed tomography, diagnoses were reached. TCR CDR3 regions were first amplified by RT-PCR with HTBI primers. Model-based prediction identified ophthalmopathy a median roughly six months prior to its onset.

Sequenced material: peripheral blood mononuclear cells (PBMCs), taken at new diagnosis, from a patient treated with antithyroid drugs. V is TRBV11-2 and J is TRBJ2-3, with 7 bases fitting TRBD2. The TCR was taken from a man aged 35-49 years with Graves disease. The CDR3 region is CASSLNGGTWDTQYF. The CDR3 coding sequence is TGTGCCAGCAGCTTAAACGGGGGGACCTGGGATACGCAGTATTTT.